One and the same sample provided the 32 T cell receptor beta chains below, sequenced in a study of cytomegalovirus exposure and HLA in healthy donors. PCR employed 60 Vbeta and 13 Jbeta primers. TCRdb keeps only in-frame clones here, not all; method: immunoSEQ multiplex PCR. The sample has some 180,000 clones, more than 65% seen once. Sequencing was done on a sample of PBMCs. The receptor set was obtained from a young woman in good health and CMV-seropositive.

The chain combines TRBV7-3 with TRBJ2-1; TRBD2 might be the D (6 bases). The germline V gene has CDR1 SGHTA and CDR2 FQGTGA. The CDR3 has 17 residues. V lost 2 bases and J 0 bases, leaving 14 bases between the germline ends. The CDR3 sequence: CASSLQEGLSSYNEQFF. DNA of the CDR3: TGTGCCAGCAGCTTACAGGAGGGTTTGAGCTCCTACAATGAGCAGTTCTTC. The full variable domain, its missing parts supplied by reference TRBV7-3 and TRBJ2-1, is GAGVSQTPSNKVTEKGKYVELRCDPISGHTALYWYRQSLGQGPEFLIYFQGTGAADDSGLPNDRFFAVRPEGSVSTLKIQRTERGDSAVYLCASSLQEGLSSYNEQFFGPGTRLTVL.

This clone is a singleton in its sample. The chain is built from TRBV6-5 and TRBJ1-1, with 9 bases fitting TRBD1. The V gene's germline CDR1 is MNHEY and CDR2 SVGAGI. Trimming cost V 2 bases and J 10 bases; bases outside gene matches: 5. The CDR3 runs 13 residues. The CDR3 sequence: CASSYRDRDGAFF. As DNA, the CDR3 is TGTGCCAGCAGTTACCGGGACAGGGATGGAGCTTTCTTT.

This clone was counted only a few times. V usage is TRBV6-6 and J usage is TRBJ2-5, with TRBD1 as a possible D gene (5 bases). This CDR3 region has 14 residues. Trimming stripped 8 bases from V and 4 bases from J, with 17 bases between. The germline V gene has CDR1 MNHNY and CDR2 SVGAGI (reference sequence). The CDR3 loop is CASLLWGQGETQYF. The CDR3 region has the DNA TGTGCCAGCCTCCTATGGGGCCAAGGAGAGACCCAGTACTTC.

The rearrangement joins TRBV11-2 to TRBJ2-3; 10 positions match TRBD2. V was clipped by 0 bases and J by 14 bases; unmatched bases: 14. Per the germline V gene, CDR1 is SGHAT and CDR2 is FQNNGV. The CDR3 runs 16 residues. CDR3 sequence (DNA): TGTGCCAGCAGCTTAGATGTTGCTAGCGGGGGCCTTTCTACGTATTTT. Residues: CASSLDVASGGLSTYF.

The V gene is TRBV2, the J gene TRBJ2-2, with D possibly matching TRBD2 (7 bases). This CDR3 spans 18 amino acids. CDR1 and CDR2 from the germline V gene are SNHLY and FYNNEI. V lost 6 bases to trimming and J lost 2 bases, with 22 bases between them. The CDR3 DNA reads as TGTGCCAGCAGCCTGATTAGTGAGGGAGGGGGAAACACCGGGGAGCTGTTTTTT. This translates into CASSLISEGGGNTGELFF. The full variable domain, in which reference TRBV2 and TRBJ2-2 provide the parts outside the CDR3, is EPEVTQTPSHQVTQMGQEVILRCVPISNHLYFYWYRQILGQKVEFLVSFYNNEISEKSEIFDDQFSVERPDGSNFTLKIRSTKLEDSAMYFCASSLISEGGGNTGELFFGEGSRLTVL.

The chain has TRBV19 and TRBJ2-5, with 8 bases identical to TRBD1. The assigned J gene may be wrong: the sequence end matches TRBJ2-7 better. The CDR3 is made up of 13 amino acids. The germline V gene encodes CDR1 LNHDA and CDR2 SQIVND (reference sequence). The CDR3 region is CAITDRASYEQYF. The CDR3 nucleotides read TGTGCCATTACGGACAGGGCGTCCTACGAGCAGTACTTC.

This clone was picked up one time. The chain is built from TRBV18 and TRBJ2-7; possibly TRBD2 for D (7 bases). CDR1 and CDR2 from the germline V gene are KGHSH and LQKENI. This CDR3 has 11 residues. V was cut by 6 bases and J by 8 bases, with 11 bases left in between. CDR3 in amino acids: CASSLGGQQYF. The CDR3 bases are TGTGCCAGCTCCCTCGGGGGGCAGCAGTACTTC.

V gene TRBV4-3 combines with J gene TRBJ2-3; TRBD1 matches at 10 bases. From germline, CDR1 is LGHNA and CDR2 YSLEER. Unmatched junction bases numbered 15, after V lost 1 base and J lost 8 bases. The CDR3 is 18 amino acids. CDR3 nucleotides: TGCGCCAGCAGCCAAGGTCCCACGGGACAGGGGCCCCAGGGTACGCAGTATTTT. This codes for CASSQGPTGQGPQGTQYF.

CDR3 nucleotide sequence: TGTGCCAGCAGCTTACTAGCGGGGGGGCCAACTAGCACAGATACGCAGTATTTT. It specifies CASSLLAGGPTSTDTQYF. This chain joins TRBV7-9 and TRBJ2-3; TRBD2 matches at 12 bases. The CDR3 is 18 amino acids. The V gene end was trimmed by 2 bases and the J gene end by 0 bases; junction bases not matched to a gene: 6. Germline lookup yields CDR1 SEHNR and CDR2 FQNEAQ (reference sequence).

V and J are TRBV5-1 and TRBJ2-2; 8 nucleotides align to TRBD1. The V gene's germline CDR1 is SGHRS and CDR2 YFSETQ. There are 15 residues in the CDR3. Trimming removed 4 bases from V and 2 bases from J; junction bases left unmatched: 4. CDR3 protein: CASSGDRPNTGELFF. The CDR3 DNA sequence: TGCGCCAGCAGCGGGGACAGGCCCAACACCGGGGAGCTGTTTTTT. Combining the CDR3 with reference TRBV5-1 and TRBJ2-2 gives the whole variable domain KAGVTQTPRYLIKTRGQQVTLSCSPISGHRSVSWYQQTPGQGLQFLFEYFSETQRNKGNFPGRFSGRQFSNSRSEMNVSTLELGDSALYLCASSGDRPNTGELFFGEGSRLTVL.

V is TRBV6-1 and J is TRBJ2-5; TRBD2 is a possible D gene (6 bases). CDR1 MNHNS and CDR2 SASEGT come from the germline V gene. CDR3 size: 12 residues. With 11 bases removed from V and 4 bases from J, the gap between germline ends came to 14 bases. DNA for the CDR3: TGTGCCGCTGGACTATTCGGAGAGACCCAGTACTTC. Its protein is CAAGLFGETQYF.

Only one count was recorded for this clone. V gene TRBV6-5 combines with J gene TRBJ2-5; D is unresolved. Trimming pared 10 bases from V and 1 base from J, leaving 10 bases between. Looked up from germline, CDR1 is MNHEY and CDR2 is SVGAGI. This CDR3 region has 12 residues. The CDR3 DNA reads as TGTGCCACCCGACATACCCAAGAGACCCAGTACTTC. Translation gives CATRHTQETQYF.

The gene calls are TRBV25-1 and TRBJ1-6; D is unclear. Trimming left V 2 bases short and J 11 bases short, with 13 bases between. Germline V lookup: CDR1 MGHDK, CDR2 SYGVNS. This CDR3 has 14 residues. The CDR3 sequence is CASSEHIGDAPLHF. The CDR3 DNA reads TGTGCCAGCAGTGAACATATCGGGGATGCACCCCTCCACTTT.

This chain connects TRBV5-1 to TRBJ2-7; D is ambiguous. The V end lost 1 base, the J end lost 0 bases, and 5 bases lay between the germline ends. Germline CDR1 SGHRS, CDR2 YFSETQ. The CDR3 is made up of 13 amino acids. The CDR3 here is CASSLRSSYEQYF. The CDR3 nucleotides are TGCGCCAGCAGCTTGCGTAGCTCCTACGAGCAGTACTTC.

V gene TRBV28 combines with J gene TRBJ2-7; 9 bases are a match to TRBD1. V was pared by 5 bases and J by 10 bases, with 9 bases of the junction left unmatched. The CDR3 loop spans 13 amino acids. Germline V gene data show CDR1 as MDHEN and CDR2 as SYDVKM. CDR3 bases: TGTGCCAGCAGTCCGGGACAGGGAATAATTCAGTACTTC. It is translated as CASSPGQGIIQYF.

Details on this clone: This CDR3 is also generated by other DNA sequences in the sample. The chain joins TRBV15 to TRBJ1-4, with 10 bases aligning to TRBD1. Germline V lookup: CDR1 LNHNV, CDR2 YYDKDF (reference sequence). J was trimmed by 3 bases and V by 3 bases; bases with no gene match: 1. This CDR3 is 15 amino acids long. CDR3 loop: CATSRDRGSNEKLFF. The CDR3 nucleotides read TGTGCCACCAGCAGGGACAGGGGGTCTAATGAAAAACTGTTTTTT.

The chain joins TRBV5-1 to TRBJ2-3; D is perhaps TRBD2 (5 bases). From germline, CDR1 is SGHRS and CDR2 YFSETQ. Deletions cut 5 bases from V and 4 bases from J, with 14 bases between. The CDR3 has 14 residues. The CDR3 loop is CASSTTGWADTQYF. CDR3 bases: TGCGCCAGCAGTACAACGGGATGGGCAGATACGCAGTATTTT.

The V gene is TRBV6-1, the J gene TRBJ2-1; 11 nucleotides agree with TRBD2. CDR1 is MNHNS and CDR2 is SASEGT in the germline V gene. The junction had 10 bases not matched to a gene; V was cut back by 2 bases and J by 7 bases. The CDR3 totals 17 residues. The CDR3 region has the DNA TGTGCCAGCAGTGAATCTGTAGCGGGGGGGCCTGGGAATGAGCAGTTCTTC. Protein: CASSESVAGGPGNEQFF.

V usage is TRBV5-1 and J usage is TRBJ2-1, with D perhaps matching TRBD2 (7 bases). V lost 0 bases to trimming and J lost 7 bases, with 17 bases between them. Looked up from germline, CDR1 is SGHRS and CDR2 is YFSETQ. The CDR3 is 16 residues long. For the CDR3, the DNA is TGCGCCAGCAGCTTGGACGGCGGGGGCCGGGGGAATGAGCAGTTCTTC. Amino acids: CASSLDGGGRGNEQFF.

This clone has just a few counts. The CDR3 bases are TGTGCCAGTCTTCGGGACAGTACTATGAACACTGAAGCTTTCTTT. This encodes CASLRDSTMNTEAFF. V gene TRBV19 combines with J gene TRBJ1-1, with 7 bases matching TRBD1. This CDR3 is 15 amino acids long. Germline V gene sequence: CDR1 LNHDA, CDR2 SQIVND (reference sequence). V gave up 8 bases and J gave up 0 bases; unmatched junction bases: 9. The variable domain in full, completed from reference TRBV19 and TRBJ1-1, reads DGGITQSPKYLFRKEGQNVTLSCEQNLNHDAMYWYRQDPGQGLRLIYYSQIVNDFQKGDIAEGYSVSREKKESFPLTVTSAQKNPTAFYLCASLRDSTMNTEAFFGQGTRLTVV.

DNA of the CDR3: TGCAGTGCTCCGCAGGGATCCCTCCACTTT. Protein product: CSAPQGSLHF. This rearrangement joins TRBV20-1 to TRBJ1-6, with a tentative D call TRBD1 (5 bases). This CDR3 region has 10 residues. CDR1 is DFQATT, CDR2 SNEGSKA, per germline (reference sequence). Between the trimmed V and J ends, which lost 5 bases and 14 bases, there was a span of 10 bases.

The V gene is TRBV11-2, the J gene TRBJ2-7; tentative D call: TRBD2 (5 bases). Germline V gene data show CDR1 as SGHAT and CDR2 as FQNNGV. The germline V and J ends were trimmed by 5 bases and 3 bases, with 26 bases remaining between them. The CDR3 totals 18 residues. The CDR3: CASSVAGGPFHTFYEQYF. CDR3 DNA sequence: TGTGCCAGCAGCGTGGCCGGCGGGCCCTTTCACACTTTCTACGAGCAGTACTTC.

The chain recombines TRBV6-5 with TRBJ2-5; D is perhaps TRBD1 (6 bases). CDR3 length equals 15 residues. The germline V gene has CDR1 MNHEY and CDR2 SVGAGI. Trimming shortened V by 11 bases and J by 2 bases, and 21 bases separated the two germline ends. CDR3 in DNA: TGTGCCCCCGTCCTGGACAGAGGGAGACAAGAGACCCAGTACTTC. It codes for CAPVLDRGRQETQYF.

The V gene is TRBV6-5, the J gene TRBJ1-2, with no clear D. This CDR3 has 15 amino acids. Germline V gene lookup returns CDR1 MNHEY and CDR2 SVGAGI. Trimming removed 2 bases from V and 2 bases from J, with 12 bases in between. The CDR3 DNA sequence: TGTGCCAGCAGTTACGCAGGCACCCTCAACTATGGCTACACCTTC. It is translated as CASSYAGTLNYGYTF.

This chain connects TRBV25-1 to TRBJ1-4; 8 bases are shared with TRBD1. The V and J ends lost 7 bases and 4 bases, in that order; junction bases with no gene match: 2. Germline CDR1 is MGHDK and CDR2 is SYGVNS. The CDR3 extends over 13 amino acids. This chain's CDR3 is CASNDRGNEKLFF. CDR3 bases: TGTGCCAGCAATGACAGGGGTAATGAAAAACTGTTTTTT.

The chain employs TRBV21-1 and TRBJ1-5; the table names TRBD1, a call not compared with the DNA. TRBV21-1 corresponds to a pseudogene. This CDR3 is 16 amino acids long. The CDR3 DNA is TGTGCCAGCAGGCGACAGAGACAACTTAGCAATCAGCCCCAGCATTTT. It yields the protein CASRRQRQLSNQPQHF.

The chain has TRBV7-2 and TRBJ2-7; D is perhaps TRBD2 (7 bases). The CDR3 sequence is 15 residues long. With 1 base removed from V and 7 bases from J, the gap between germline ends came to 17 bases. Germline V lookup: CDR1 SGHTA, CDR2 FQGNSA. The CDR3 nucleotides read TGTGCCAGCAGCTTAGTTGCGGGGGCCCCGAGGGAGCAGTACTTC. Translating gives CASSLVAGAPREQYF. Together with reference TRBV7-2 and TRBJ2-7, the CDR3 gives the full variable domain: GAGVSQSPSNKVTEKGKDVELRCDPISGHTALYWYRQSLGQGLEFLIYFQGNSAPDKSGLPSDRFSAERTGGSVSTLTIQRTQQEDSAVYLCASSLVAGAPREQYFGPGTRLTVT.

The gene calls are TRBV28 and TRBJ2-5; 7 bases map to TRBD1. The CDR3 runs 13 residues. Germline CDR1 MDHEN, CDR2 SYDVKM. V gave up 6 bases and J gave up 6 bases; unmatched junction bases: 7. The CDR3 DNA is TGTGCCAGCAGGACAGGGAACATTCAGACCCAGTACTTC. Amino acid sequence: CASRTGNIQTQYF.

This rearrangement joins TRBV7-2 to TRBJ2-2; 7 bases agree with TRBD1. This CDR3 has 14 amino acids. Germline CDR1 SGHTA, CDR2 FQGNSA. V dropped 5 bases and J dropped 4; count of bases not matched to a gene: 4. CDR3 in amino acids: CASSPTGITGELFF. The CDR3 nucleotides read TGTGCCAGCAGCCCGACAGGGATCACCGGGGAGCTGTTTTTT.

In this sample, this clone turned up once. The chain uses TRBV18 and TRBJ2-3; D call uncertain. In germline, CDR1 is KGHSH, CDR2 LQKENI. This CDR3 contains 15 residues. Trimming removed 3 bases at V and 6 bases at J, with 16 bases between. The CDR3 loop reads CASSPVSPETDTQYF. CDR3 nucleotides: TGTGCCAGCTCACCGGTCAGCCCGGAGACGGATACGCAGTATTTT.

This clone was picked up one time. The V and J genes are TRBV7-8 and TRBJ1-2; a weak D match, TRBD1 (6 bases). V was shortened by 4 bases and J by 4 bases, with 19 bases between the two germline ends. This CDR3 is 16 amino acids long. Germline V gene lookup returns CDR1 SGHVS and CDR2 FQNEAQ. The CDR3 reads CASSSWDTNVGYGYTF. CDR3 DNA sequence: TGTGCCAGCAGCTCTTGGGACACCAACGTAGGCTATGGCTACACCTTC.

V is TRBV7-2 and J is TRBJ2-7, with TRBD2 matching over 9 bases. CDR1 SGHTA and CDR2 FQGNSA come from the germline V gene. V was clipped by 6 bases and J by 3 bases; unmatched bases: 3. The CDR3 loop spans 13 amino acids. The chain's CDR3 is CASRAGGLYEQYF. The DNA for the CDR3 is TGTGCCAGCAGAGCGGGGGGTCTCTACGAGCAGTACTTC.